The 32 T cell receptor beta chains below were found in one sample sequenced in a study of response to subunit inactivated influenza vaccine. MiXCR was run by TCRdb on the RT-PCR reads, yielding one entry per CDR3 protein. This sample carries under 950,000 distinct CDR3 sequences, 21% of them seen once, and the ten largest clones take around 9.6%. The sample was PBMCs from blood, taken roughly 5 days after vaccination. All receptors derive from a man aged 50 or older who received an inactivated influenza vaccine.

This clonotype was counted only a few times. V usage is TRBV6-2 or TRBV6-3 and J usage is TRBJ2-1, with D tentatively TRBD1 (7 bases). The V and J ends lost 2 bases and 0 bases respectively, with 20 bases between them. From germline, CDR1 is MNHEY and CDR2 SVGEGT. This CDR3 has 19 residues. The CDR3 loop is CASSYPQGGLTLSYNEQFF. The DNA of the CDR3 is TGTGCCAGCAGTTACCCCCAGGGGGGCTTAACACTCTCCTACAATGAGCAGTTCTTC.

At least ten counts were recorded for this clonotype. The V call is TRBV29-1, the J call TRBJ2-1; D may be TRBD2 (6 bases). The CDR3 sequence is 15 residues long. V was shortened by 0 bases and J by 0 bases, with 9 bases between the two germline ends. CDR1 and CDR2 from the germline V gene are SQVTM and ANQGSEA. The CDR3 here is CSVEDPGSSYNEQFF. Here the CDR3 DNA reads TGCAGCGTTGAAGATCCCGGGAGCTCCTACAATGAGCAGTTCTTC.

The chain is built from TRBV4-3 and TRBJ2-7; D possibly matches TRBD1 or TRBD2 (6 bases each). This CDR3 has 18 amino acids. The ends were cut back, 0 bases at V and 9 bases at J, with 27 bases in the middle. Germline CDR1 is LGHNA and CDR2 is YSLEER. The CDR3 nucleotides read TGCGCCAGCAGCCAAGATTACCCCGCGGGACAAATCGCGAAAGGGCAGTACTTC. Protein sequence: CASSQDYPAGQIAKGQYF.

This clonotype appeared a few times. The rearrangement joins TRBV20-1 to TRBJ2-7; 12 bases fit TRBD2. The V gene's germline CDR1 is DFQATT and CDR2 SNEGSKA (reference sequence). This CDR3 has 14 amino acids. Trimming cost V 1 base and J 6 bases; bases outside gene matches: 4. The CDR3 DNA reads as TGCAGTGCTAGAGGGACTAGCGGGATGCCCGAGCAGTACTTC. Protein product: CSARGTSGMPEQYF.

Only a few counts were recorded for this clonotype. V is TRBV9 and J is TRBJ1-1, with 7 bases identical to TRBD1. The junction had 7 bases not matched to a gene; V was cut back by 3 bases and J by 5 bases. Germline V gene sequence: CDR1 SGDLS, CDR2 YYNGEE. The CDR3 runs 14 residues. The CDR3 DNA is TGTGCCAGCAGCGAAGGACAGGCGGGAACTGAAGCTTTCTTT. It is translated as CASSEGQAGTEAFF.

This clonotype was picked up a small number of times. The V and J genes are TRBV12-3 or TRBV12-4 and TRBJ1-6; 9 bases agree with TRBD1. There are 14 residues in the CDR3. With V trimmed by 5 bases and J by 14 bases, 10 bases remained unmatched. This chain's CDR3 is CASSPGTGTGTLHF. The CDR3 DNA follows: TGTGCCAGCAGTCCCGGGACAGGGACCGGCACCCTCCACTTT.

The rearrangement joins TRBV28 to TRBJ2-3; D unresolved. Trimming removed 6 bases from V and 1 base from J, with 14 bases in between. Looked up from germline, CDR1 is MDHEN and CDR2 is SYDVKM. The CDR3 is made up of 15 amino acids. The CDR3 sequence is CASSPVVLGTDTQYF. DNA for the CDR3: TGTGCCAGCAGCCCCGTAGTGTTGGGCACAGATACGCAGTATTTT.

This clonotype occurred a few times. The chain is built from TRBV24-1 and TRBJ2-3, with TRBD2 as a possible D gene (5 bases). CDR1 is KGHDR and CDR2 is SFDVKD in the germline V gene. The CDR3 consists of 15 residues. Trimming cost V 4 bases and J 5 bases, with 15 bases left between them. This CDR3 is CATSEQSGLGDTQYF. DNA of the CDR3: TGTGCCACCAGTGAACAATCGGGGTTGGGAGATACGCAGTATTTT.

This clonotype was found a few times. V and J are TRBV20-1 and TRBJ2-5, with 7 bases matching TRBD1. The CDR3 length is 14 residues. Unmatched junction bases numbered 12, after V lost 6 bases and J lost 5 bases. Germline lookup yields CDR1 DFQATT and CDR2 SNEGSKA (reference sequence). The DNA of the CDR3 is TGCAGTGCCGTCCACCGACAGGGTGCGGAGACCCAGTACTTC. This sequence encodes CSAVHRQGAETQYF.

This chain joins TRBV7-2 and TRBJ2-5; 9 bases match TRBD1. V trimming: 2 bases; J trimming: 3 bases; junction bases outside the gene matches: 7. This CDR3 contains 16 residues. CDR1 SGHTA and CDR2 FQGNSA come from the germline V gene. The CDR3 loop reads CASSLRPGTGKETQYF. For the CDR3, the DNA is TGTGCCAGCAGCTTACGTCCGGGGACAGGGAAAGAGACCCAGTACTTC.

This clonotype was recorded a few times. The rearrangement joins TRBV11-1 to TRBJ2-3; 7 positions match TRBD2. The CDR3 runs 18 residues. Losses at the gene ends were 7 bases for V and 5 bases for J; bases not matched to a gene: 21. Germline CDR1 is SGHAT and CDR2 is FQDESV (reference sequence). CDR3 region: CASNPGQGGSYDQDTQYF. CDR3 DNA sequence: TGTGCCAGCAACCCAGGACAAGGCGGGAGTTATGATCAAGATACGCAGTATTTT. Looking up the rest from reference TRBV11-1 and TRBJ2-3 gives the full variable domain: EAEVAQSPRYKITEKSQAVAFWCDPISGHATLYWYRQILGQGPELLVQFQDESVVDDSQLPKDRFSAERLKGVDSTLKIQPAELGDSAMYLCASNPGQGGSYDQDTQYFGPGTRLTVL.

There are a few counts of this clonotype. The V call is TRBV4-1, the J call TRBJ2-1; D is unclear. V was trimmed by 0 bases and J by 7 bases, leaving 7 bases between them. This CDR3 has 13 residues. Germline V gene sequence: CDR1 MGHRA, CDR2 YSYEKL. Here the CDR3 DNA reads TGCGCCAGCAGCCAAGAGGAGTGGAATGAGCAGTTCTTC. It specifies CASSQEEWNEQFF.

The genes are TRBV11-2 and TRBJ2-3; unclear D gene. The CDR3 length is 14 residues. V lost 2 bases and J lost 6, with 12 bases in between. CDR1 is SGHAT, CDR2 FQNNGV, per germline. The CDR3 bases are TGTGCCAGCAGCTTACTTGGCTATCTGGATACGCAGTATTTT. It is translated as CASSLLGYLDTQYF.

This chain connects TRBV12-3 or TRBV12-4 to TRBJ2-7, with TRBD1 matching over 9 bases. Losses at the gene ends were 4 bases for V and 4 bases for J; bases not matched to a gene: 5. The CDR3 has 14 amino acids. This CDR3 reads CASSSQGQGYEQYF. The CDR3, as DNA: TGTGCCAGCAGTTCTCAGGGACAGGGTTACGAGCAGTACTTC.

This clonotype was recorded a few times. The chain employs TRBV10-3 and TRBJ1-6, with D maybe TRBD1 (6 bases). V was pared by 8 bases and J by 0 bases, with 11 bases between. CDR3 length: 15 amino acids. Looked up from germline, CDR1 is ENHRY and CDR2 is SYGVKD. The CDR3 bases are TGTGCCATCCGGACAGAAAGCTCCTATAATTCACCCCTCCACTTT. This sequence encodes CAIRTESSYNSPLHF.

This clonotype was seen more than once but under ten times. V usage is TRBV7-2 and J usage is TRBJ1-5; D is unresolved. This CDR3 contains 15 residues. Germline-derived CDR1 and CDR2 are SGHTA and FQGNSA. Trimming left V 3 bases short and J 0 bases short, with 9 bases between. CDR3 nucleotides: TGTGCCAGCAGCTTTGCACCTTATAGCAATCAGCCCCAGCATTTT. As protein: CASSFAPYSNQPQHF.

Only a few counts were recorded for this clonotype. The chain recombines TRBV12-3 or TRBV12-4 with TRBJ1-3, with a weak D call TRBD1 (6 bases). V was pared by 5 bases and J by 1 base, with 21 bases between. The CDR3 is made up of 18 amino acids. The CDR3 nucleotides are TGTGCCAGCAGTCCCACAGGGATCCGGGTTTCGTCTGGAAACACCATATATTTT. Translated, it gives CASSPTGIRVSSGNTIYF.

The CDR3: CSAEALAKNIQYF. The CDR3 DNA reads as TGCAGCGCTGAGGCCCTAGCCAAAAACATTCAGTACTTC. The rearrangement uses TRBV20-1 and TRBJ2-4; D is unclear. Germline V gene lookup returns CDR1 DFQATT and CDR2 SNEGSKA (reference sequence). This CDR3 has 13 amino acids.

The chain recombines TRBV12-3 or TRBV12-4 with TRBJ2-1, with 8 bases matching TRBD2. Unmatched junction bases numbered 10, after V lost 5 bases and J lost 7 bases. The CDR3 sequence is 15 residues long. As DNA, the CDR3 is TGTGCCAGCAGTCCCAAGCGGGGGATTACGAATGAGCAGTTCTTC. Protein product: CASSPKRGITNEQFF.

The V call is TRBV7-3, the J call TRBJ2-1, with unresolved D. This CDR3 comprises 13 residues. Germline V CDR1 and CDR2: SGHTA, FQGTGA. V lost 0 bases, J lost 5 bases, and 5 bases lay in between. The CDR3 spells CASSLTQNNEQFF. The CDR3 nucleotides read TGTGCCAGCAGCTTAACTCAAAACAATGAGCAGTTCTTC. Supplemented by reference TRBV7-3 and TRBJ2-1, the full variable domain reads GAGVSQTPSNKVTEKGKYVELRCDPISGHTALYWYRQSLGQGPEFLIYFQGTGAADDSGLPNDRFFAVRPEGSVSTLKIQRTERGDSAVYLCASSLTQNNEQFFGPGTRLTVL.

This clonotype was found a few times. This sequence joins TRBV12-3 or TRBV12-4 and TRBJ2-2; no definite D call. The germline V and J ends were trimmed by 10 bases and 8 bases, with 14 bases remaining between them. The CDR3 spans 12 residues. The chain's CDR3 is CATVKTFGELFF. The CDR3 DNA reads as TGTGCCACCGTGAAGACGTTTGGGGAGCTGTTTTTT.

The chain is built from TRBV7-9 and TRBJ2-7; 10 bases agree with TRBD2. Germline CDR1 reads SEHNR; CDR2 reads FQNEAQ (reference sequence). CDR3 length equals 15 residues. J lost 2 bases, V lost 5 bases, and 6 bases had no gene match. As DNA, the CDR3 is TGTGCCAGCAGCCCACTAGCGGGAAGACCCTACGAGCAGTACTTC. This translates into CASSPLAGRPYEQYF.

This clonotype has just a few counts. The chain combines TRBV28 with TRBJ2-7; possible D gene TRBD2, 6 bases. CDR1 and CDR2 from the germline V gene are MDHEN and SYDVKM. V was trimmed by 7 bases and J by 3 bases, leaving 13 bases between them. The CDR3 covers 13 residues. CDR3 in DNA: TGTGCCAGCAAAACCAAGGGAGGCTACGAGCAGTACTTC. It specifies CASKTKGGYEQYF.

This clonotype was picked up many times. The chain has TRBV5-6 and TRBJ1-1; no clear D. Deletions cut 4 bases from V and 8 bases from J, with 24 bases between. The CDR3 contains 16 residues. The germline V gene encodes CDR1 SGHDT and CDR2 YYEEEE. CDR3 sequence (DNA): TGTGCCAGCAGCGGTCCCCGGATATCCCAGCCGCAGGAAGCTTTCTTT. Its protein product is CASSGPRISQPQEAFF.

Only a few counts were recorded for this clonotype. This chain uses TRBV27 with TRBJ2-7; D not certain. The CDR3 covers 14 residues. The V end lost 0 bases, the J end lost 4 bases, and 10 bases lay between the germline ends. Germline V CDR1 and CDR2: MNHEY, SMNVEV (reference sequence). The DNA of the CDR3 is TGTGCCAGCAGTTTATCGACTGCCGGTTACGAGCAGTACTTC. Encoded protein: CASSLSTAGYEQYF.

A single count supports this clonotype. The rearrangement uses TRBV20-1 and TRBJ2-7; weak D call: TRBD2 (5 bases). In germline, CDR1 is DFQATT, CDR2 SNEGSKA (reference sequence). V shed 3 bases and J shed 3 bases, with 12 bases lying between them. This CDR3 has 13 amino acids. CDR3 protein: CSARRARNYEQYF. The CDR3 bases are TGCAGTGCTAGGAGGGCTCGAAACTACGAGCAGTACTTC.

This clonotype has more than one count but fewer than ten. The chain links TRBV7-9 to TRBJ2-1; possibly TRBD1 for D (5 bases). The CDR3 contains 17 residues. Trimming took 0 bases from V and 0 from J, leaving 12 bases between them. Germline V CDR1 and CDR2: SEHNR, FQNEAQ (reference sequence). The CDR3 loop reads CASSLADSFPSYNEQFF. CDR3 nucleotide sequence: TGTGCCAGCAGCTTAGCCGACAGTTTTCCCTCCTACAATGAGCAGTTCTTC.

The rearrangement links TRBV2 to TRBJ2-3, with 9 bases lining up with TRBD1. Germline trimming cut 7 bases from V and 5 bases from J; bases unmatched to any gene: 10. The CDR3 is 15 residues long. Germline V gene data show CDR1 as SNHLY and CDR2 as FYNNEI. The CDR3 protein is CASTQTGGYGDTQYF. CDR3 nucleotide sequence: TGTGCCAGCACTCAGACAGGGGGATATGGAGATACGCAGTATTTT.

V gene TRBV10-3 combines with J gene TRBJ2-7; weak D call: TRBD2 (6 bases). The ends were cut back, 10 bases at V and 3 bases at J, with 10 bases in the middle. Germline V CDR1 and CDR2: ENHRY, SYGVKD. The CDR3 extends over 11 amino acids. Written as DNA, the CDR3 is TGTGCCAACGGAGCGGGCTACGAGCAGTACTTC. Its protein product is CANGAGYEQYF.

This clonotype has a handful of counts. The rearrangement uses TRBV15 and TRBJ1-6; D is ambiguous. Trimming left V 0 bases short and J 5 bases short, with 8 bases between. This CDR3 contains 15 residues. Per germline, CDR1 LNHNV and CDR2 YYDKDF (reference sequence). The CDR3 is CATSRDPRHNSPLHF. The CDR3 DNA follows: TGTGCCACCAGCAGAGATCCCAGGCATAATTCACCCCTCCACTTT.

This clonotype was observed a few times. V usage is TRBV19 and J usage is TRBJ1-1; 9 bases line up with TRBD1. The CDR3 contains 15 residues. The V gene's germline CDR1 is LNHDA and CDR2 SQIVND (reference sequence). V lost 3 bases to trimming and J lost 4 bases; unmatched junction nucleotides: 6. In nucleotides, the CDR3 is TGTGCCAGTAGTATGGGACAGGGAGGGAGCACTGAAGCTTTCTTT. This sequence encodes CASSMGQGGSTEAFF.

The rearrangement links TRBV5-1 to TRBJ2-3, with D possibly being TRBD1 (6 bases). Germline loops: CDR1 SGHRS, CDR2 YFSETQ. CDR3 length: 16 amino acids. With 4 bases removed from V and 4 bases from J, the gap between germline ends came to 19 bases. This chain's CDR3 is CASSRIGQRAPDTQYF. DNA for the CDR3: TGCGCCAGCAGCCGCATCGGACAGAGAGCCCCAGATACGCAGTATTTT.